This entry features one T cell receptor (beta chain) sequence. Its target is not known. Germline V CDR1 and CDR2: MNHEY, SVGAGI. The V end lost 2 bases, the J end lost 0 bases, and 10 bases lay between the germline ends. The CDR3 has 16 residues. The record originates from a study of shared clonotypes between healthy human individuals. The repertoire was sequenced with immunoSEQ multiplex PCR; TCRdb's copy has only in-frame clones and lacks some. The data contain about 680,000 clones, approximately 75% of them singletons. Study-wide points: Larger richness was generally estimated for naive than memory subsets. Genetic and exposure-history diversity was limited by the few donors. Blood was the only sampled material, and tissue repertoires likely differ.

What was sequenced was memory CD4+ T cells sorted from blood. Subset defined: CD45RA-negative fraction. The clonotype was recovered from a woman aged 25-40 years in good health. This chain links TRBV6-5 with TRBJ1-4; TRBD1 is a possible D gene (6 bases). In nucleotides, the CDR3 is TGTGCCAGCAGTTACAAACACAGGGCAACTAATGAAAAACTGTTTTTT. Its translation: CASSYKHRATNEKLFF.